This T cell receptor beta chain was observed in a study of siplizumab effects on memory and regulatory T cells. Germline-derived CDR1 and CDR2 are ENHRY and SYGVKD. Trimming shortened V by 6 bases and J by 0 bases, and 8 bases separated the two germline ends. The CDR3 runs 13 residues. Repertoires were generated with immunoSEQ multiplex PCR, while TCRdb's copy carries only in-frame clones and drops some. The table records roughly 97,000 clones, over 85% of them present only once. This sequence originates from a human donor in good health. The genes are TRBV10-3 and TRBJ1-2; D ambiguous. Sequencing used Tregs sorted from blood. The chain's CDR3 is CAISPSANYGYTF. The CDR3 bases are TGTGCCATCAGCCCGTCAGCTAACTATGGCTACACCTTC.